This section outlines one T cell receptor beta chain sequence together with its context. This sample was included in a study of coeliac disease. The CDR3 loop spans 15 amino acids. Germline V gene lookup returns CDR1 SEHNR and CDR2 FQNEAQ (reference sequence). V shed 2 bases and J 3 bases; nucleotides not matched to a gene: 6. TCRdb's table, derived via immunoSEQ multiplex PCR, lists solely in-frame clones and lacks some. The data show about a thousand clones, 45% to 65% seen once. The rearrangement links TRBV7-9 to TRBJ2-7; 8 bases match TRBD1. The sequenced sample consisted of lamina propria lymphocytes from the gut. The clonotype was recovered from a woman in her forties or fifties with celiac disease on a gluten-free diet. CDR3 loop: CASSLTRTGFYEQYF. The DNA of the CDR3 is TGTGCCAGCAGCTTAACCCGGACAGGGTTCTACGAGCAGTACTTC.